The rows below give T cell receptor beta chains drawn from one sample of a study of a mutant IDH1 vaccine in newly diagnosed glioma. The data were produced by immunoSEQ multiplex PCR, yet TCRdb's version contains in-frame clones alone and is incomplete. The data show over 50,000 clones, with about 81% seen just once and about 3.3% held by the top ten. These receptors are not linked to any known antigen. The sequencing here drew on PBMCs, taken from a glioma patient whose treatment included an IDH1 peptide vaccine. The receptors were gathered from a young man with glioma. CDR3s include the opening cysteine and the closing phenylalanine or tryptophan. The order of the fields is clone size, V gene, D gene, J gene, CDR3 protein, CDR3 DNA. The D gene is left open where the match is weak. Some rows mark clone size as missing; the rest say once, few, many or name a class of expanded clone.

NA	TRBV2	NA	TRBJ1-4	CASSEDRVLRKLFF	TGTGCCAGCAGTGAAGACAGGGTTTTAAGAAAACTGTTTTTT
NA	TRBV20-1	NA	TRBJ2-7	CRVTSGHEQYF	TGCAGGGTCACTAGTGGGCACGAGCAGTACTTC
NA	TRBV28	TRBD2	TRBJ2-1	CASSPGGGRAYEQFF	TGTGCCAGCAGCCCCGGGGGGGGGCGAGCGTATGAGCAGTTCTTC
NA	TRBV9	NA	TRBJ1-1	CASSVSSLNTEAFF	TGTGCCAGCAGCGTAAGTTCACTGAACACTGAAGCTTTCTTT
NA	TRBV28	NA	TRBJ1-5	CASSYFEGMGNQPQHF	TGTGCCAGCAGTTATTTTGAGGGGATGGGCAATCAGCCCCAGCATTTT
once	TRBV9	NA	TRBJ1-2	CASSVSRDDYGYTF	TGTGCCAGCAGCGTCTCCAGGGATGACTATGGCTACACCTTC
NA	TRBV5-4	NA	TRBJ2-7	CASSSISGTLRYEQYF	TGTGCCAGCAGCTCTATATCCGGGACACTTCGCTACGAGCAGTACTTC
once	TRBV19	NA	TRBJ2-2	CASRDPGHTGELFF	TGTGCCAGTAGGGACCCTGGACATACCGGGGAGCTGTTTTTT
NA	TRBV11-2	NA	TRBJ1-2	CASSNLHRPHASYF	TGTGCCAGCAGCAACCTCCACCGCCCTCACGCTAGTTACTTC
few	TRBV7-8	NA	TRBJ2-7	CASGGTVSYEQYF	TGTGCCAGTGGAGGGACGGTCTCCTACGAGCAGTACTTC
once	TRBV29-1	NA	TRBJ2-1	CSARGTSNEQFF	TGCAGCGCCCGGGGGACTTCCAATGAGCAGTTCTTC
NA	TRBV27	NA	TRBJ2-3	CASSKYRVRTDTQYF	TGTGCCAGCAGTAAGTACAGGGTCCGCACAGATACGCAGTATTTT
few	TRBV27	TRBD2	TRBJ2-1	CASSLTGTSGHEQFF	TGTGCCAGCAGCCTCACCGGGACTAGCGGCCATGAGCAGTTCTTC
once	TRBV19	NA	TRBJ1-1	CASSVRSGPMNTEAFF	TGTGCCAGTAGTGTGAGGTCAGGACCCATGAACACTGAAGCTTTCTTT
NA	TRBV28	NA	TRBJ2-7	CASTQKGYEQYF	TGTGCCAGCACCCAGAAGGGGTACGAGCAGTACTTC
NA	TRBV6-4	NA	TRBJ2-2	CASSDSLENTGELFF	TGTGCCAGCAGTGACTCTCTGGAAAACACCGGGGAGCTGTTTTTT
few	TRBV14	NA	TRBJ2-1	CASSHFRGDTYNEQFF	TGTGCCAGCAGCCATTTCCGGGGAGATACCTACAATGAGCAGTTCTTC
NA	TRBV11-3	TRBD1	TRBJ1-5	CASSLVKRHRGDQPQHF	TGTGCCAGCAGCTTAGTCAAGAGGCACAGGGGTGATCAGCCCCAGCATTTT
NA	TRBV15	NA	TRBJ1-2	CATSIGPPGTPDGYTF	TGTGCCACCAGCATAGGGCCCCCCGGGACTCCGGATGGCTACACCTTC
NA	TRBV7-9	NA	TRBJ2-6	CASSLGLDRSSGANVLTF	TGTGCCAGCAGCTTAGGCCTGGACCGGAGCTCTGGGGCCAACGTCCTGACTTTC
NA	TRBV19	TRBD1	TRBJ1-5	CASSIQILDRAGQPQHF	TGTGCCAGTAGTATACAAATCCTGGACAGGGCTGGGCAGCCCCAGCATTTT
NA	TRBV27	NA	TRBJ2-3	CASSLSGFFLSDTQYF	TGTGCCAGCAGTTTGTCAGGGTTTTTTCTCTCAGATACGCAGTATTTT
NA	TRBV7-8	NA	TRBJ1-6	CASSLAGYNSPLHF	TGTGCCAGCAGCTTAGCCGGTTATAATTCACCCCTCCACTTT
NA	TRBV7-9	NA	TRBJ2-5	CASSQGTPQETQYF	TGTGCCAGCAGCCAAGGGACACCTCAAGAGACCCAGTACTTC
NA	TRBV19	TRBD1	TRBJ2-1	CASSDSGTGSYNEQFF	TGTGCCAGTAGTGACTCCGGGACAGGGTCTTACAATGAGCAGTTCTTC
few	TRBV7-8	NA	TRBJ1-5	CASSLTVGEPQHF	TGTGCCAGCAGCTTAACGGTGGGGGAGCCCCAGCATTTT
few	TRBV5-1	NA	TRBJ1-6	CASSLDPFSPLHF	TGCGCCAGCAGCTTGGACCCCTTTTCACCCCTCCACTTT
NA	TRBV4-2	NA	TRBJ1-2	CASSPASVVSPVYGYTF	TGTGCCAGCAGCCCTGCCTCGGTTGTATCCCCTGTCTATGGCTACACCTTC
NA	TRBV4-1	NA	TRBJ2-6	CASSQPRDTDSGANVLTF	TGCGCCAGCAGCCAACCCCGGGACACCGACTCTGGGGCCAACGTCCTGACTTTC
NA	TRBV19	NA	TRBJ1-5	CASQEDYSNQPQHF	TGTGCCAGCCAAGAGGATTATAGCAATCAGCCCCAGCATTTT
NA	TRBV28	NA	TRBJ1-6	CASNQWGFHNSPLHF	TGTGCCAGCAATCAGTGGGGGTTCCATAATTCACCCCTCCACTTT
NA	TRBV7-9	NA	TRBJ2-1	CASSGFGDNEQFF	TGTGCCAGCAGCGGTTTTGGAGACAATGAGCAGTTCTTC
NA	TRBV7-9	TRBD1	TRBJ1-1	CASSFRGLGQQNTEAFF	TGTGCCAGCAGCTTTAGGGGGCTTGGACAGCAGAACACTGAAGCTTTCTTT
NA	TRBV11-2	NA	TRBJ2-3	CASSHWVEDTQYF	TGTGCCAGCAGTCACTGGGTGGAAGATACGCAGTATTTT
NA	TRBV7-2	NA	TRBJ1-2	CASSPYLVGMGGYTF	TGTGCCAGCAGCCCCTACCTGGTGGGGATGGGTGGCTACACCTTC
NA	TRBV6-1	NA	TRBJ2-5	CASSESGLTTETQYF	TGTGCCAGCAGTGAAAGTGGCCTCACCACGGAGACCCAGTACTTC
NA	TRBV28	NA	TRBJ2-7	CASKTTRVTGYEQYF	TGTGCCAGCAAGACTACTCGGGTGACGGGGTACGAGCAGTACTTC
NA	TRBV2	TRBD2	TRBJ2-1	CASSTGLAGTYNEQFF	TGTGCCAGCAGTACGGGACTAGCGGGGACCTACAATGAGCAGTTCTTC
few	TRBV2	NA	TRBJ1-1	CASTGGRGPGGAEAFF	TGTGCCAGCACTGGCGGTCGGGGGCCGGGGGGCGCTGAAGCTTTCTTT
NA	TRBV5-1	TRBD1	TRBJ2-3	CASSSGQGTDTQYF	TGCGCCAGCAGCTCGGGACAGGGCACAGATACGCAGTATTTT
NA	TRBV30	TRBD1	TRBJ1-2	CAWRGQGGYTF	TGTGCCTGGAGAGGACAGGGAGGCTACACCTTC
NA	TRBV10-3	NA	TRBJ1-3	CATGDWSDLSGNTIYF	TGTGCCACAGGGGACTGGAGCGACCTCTCTGGAAACACCATATATTTT
few	TRBV4-1	NA	TRBJ2-6	CASSQEGGSRANVLTF	TGCGCCAGCAGCCAAGAGGGGGGCTCGAGGGCCAACGTCCTGACTTTC
NA	TRBV5-8	TRBD1	TRBJ1-2	CASSRWTGRDYGYTF	TGTGCCAGCAGCAGATGGACAGGGAGGGACTATGGCTACACCTTC